This TCR beta chain was sequenced during a study of control samples from healthy donors and cancer patients. Sequencing used immunoSEQ multiplex PCR; TCRdb keeps in-frame clones, though not all of them. Of 60,000 to 70,000 clones in the sample, roughly 85% were seen once. The germline V gene has CDR1 SGHRS and CDR2 YFSETQ. The CDR3 has 14 residues. J was trimmed by 1 base and V by 6 bases; bases with no gene match: 6. The rearrangement uses TRBV5-1 and TRBJ1-1; 7 nucleotides agree with TRBD1. The origin of this receptor is a man aged 40-50 years in good health. Source material: blood. CDR3 nucleotide sequence: TGCGCCAGCAACCCCCGACAGGGGAACACTGAAGCTTTCTTT. Amino acid sequence: CASNPRQGNTEAFF.